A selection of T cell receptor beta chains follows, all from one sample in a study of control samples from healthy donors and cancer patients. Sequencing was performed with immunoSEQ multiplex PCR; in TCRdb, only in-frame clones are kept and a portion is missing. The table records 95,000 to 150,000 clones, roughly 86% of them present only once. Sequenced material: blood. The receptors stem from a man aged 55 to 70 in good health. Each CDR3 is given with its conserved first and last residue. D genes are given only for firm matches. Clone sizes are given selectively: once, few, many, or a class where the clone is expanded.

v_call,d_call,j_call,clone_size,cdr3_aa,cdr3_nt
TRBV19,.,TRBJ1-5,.,CASSRSNQPQHF,TGTGCCAGTAGTAGGTCCAATCAGCCCCAGCATTTT
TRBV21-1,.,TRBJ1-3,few,CASSKRRGGSGNTIYF,TGTGCCAGCAGCAAAAGGCGGGGGGGTAGCGGAAACACCATATATTTT
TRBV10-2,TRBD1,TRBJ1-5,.,CASSGAGGQPQHF,TGCGCCAGCAGTGGGGCAGGGGGTCAGCCCCAGCATTTT
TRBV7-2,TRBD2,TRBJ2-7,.,CASSLRTSGDYEQYF,TGTGCCAGCAGCCTGAGGACTAGCGGTGACTACGAGCAGTACTTC
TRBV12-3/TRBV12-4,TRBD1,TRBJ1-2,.,CASSPRDSYGYTF,TGTGCCAGCAGTCCACGGGACAGCTATGGCTACACCTTC
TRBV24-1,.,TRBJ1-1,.,CATSAPEAFF,TGTGCCACCAGTGCTCCTGAAGCTTTCTTT
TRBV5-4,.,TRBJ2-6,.,CASSWQSGANVLTF,TGTGCCAGCAGCTGGCAATCTGGGGCCAACGTCCTGACTTTC
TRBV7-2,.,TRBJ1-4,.,CASSLGSATNEKLFF,TGTGCCAGCAGCTTAGGGTCCGCAACTAATGAAAAACTGTTTTTT
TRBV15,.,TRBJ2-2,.,CATSSPPTPGTGELFF,TGTGCCACCAGCAGCCCCCCAACCCCGGGCACCGGGGAGCTGTTTTTT
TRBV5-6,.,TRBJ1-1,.,CASSWDTVNTEAFF,TGTGCCAGCAGCTGGGACACAGTGAACACTGAAGCTTTCTTT
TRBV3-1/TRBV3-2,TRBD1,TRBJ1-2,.,CASSRLRDRGRSYGYTF,TGTGCCAGCAGCCGGCTTAGGGACAGGGGACGTAGCTATGGCTACACCTTC
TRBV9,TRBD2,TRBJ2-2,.,CASSVVPDGGTGELFF,TGTGCCAGCAGCGTAGTCCCTGACGGGGGGACCGGGGAGCTGTTTTTT
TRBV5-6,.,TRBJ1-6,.,CASSLRAAANSSPLHF,TGTGCCAGCAGCTTAAGAGCCGCCGCGAATAGTTCACCCCTCCACTTT
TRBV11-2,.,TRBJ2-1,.,CASSHYAGEQFF,TGTGCCAGCAGCCACTATGCCGGCGAGCAGTTCTTC
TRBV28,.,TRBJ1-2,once,CASSLRRALRGGYTF,TGTGCCAGCAGTTTACGGCGGGCCTTAAGGGGGGGCTACACCTTC
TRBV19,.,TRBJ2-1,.,CASSIRGSSYNEQFF,TGTGCCAGTAGTATTCGGGGAAGCTCCTACAATGAGCAGTTCTTC
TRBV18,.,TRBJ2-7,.,CASSPTGSYEQYF,TGTGCCAGCTCGCCCACAGGGAGCTACGAGCAGTACTTC
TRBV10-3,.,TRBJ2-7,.,CAISGGFEQYF,TGTGCCATCAGTGGAGGGTTCGAGCAGTACTTC
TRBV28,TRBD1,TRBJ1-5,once,CASSEGQVDEPQHF,TGTGCCAGCAGCGAAGGACAGGTTGACGAGCCCCAGCATTTT
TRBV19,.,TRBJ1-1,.,CASSTRRKNTEAFF,TGTGCCAGTAGTACCCGACGGAAGAACACTGAAGCTTTCTTT